These 17 T cell receptor beta chains were sequenced from one sample in a study of HIV-infected children after antiretroviral therapy interruption. A 3' RACE protocol on RNA, with unique molecular identifiers, produced the TCR library. TCRdb reprocessed the 3' RACE reads with MiXCR, giving one entry per CDR3 protein. The table shows some 16,000 distinct CDR3 sequences, with roughly 3.4% occurring only once. Treatment here: PENTA 11 planned treatment interruption arm or continuous ART arm. The sample in question was CD45RA+ CD4+ T cells from PBMCs, obtained from a donor given antiretroviral therapy, either interrupted or continuous. Subset indicated: naive CD4+ CD45RA+ CD45RO- T cells. The receptor set was obtained from a child aged 2-17 years with HIV.

Ten or more counts support this clonotype. This rearrangement joins TRBV28 to TRBJ2-5; D gene ambiguous. The V and J ends lost 4 bases and 5 bases respectively, with 11 bases between them. This CDR3 is built from 13 residues. From germline, CDR1 is MDHEN and CDR2 SYDVKM. CDR3 amino acids: CASSSGQMETQYF. CDR3 nucleotides: TGTGCCAGCAGTTCGGGCCAGATGGAGACCCAGTACTTC.

This clonotype was detected ten times or more. The chain carries TRBV5-4 and TRBJ1-2, with TRBD1 matching 7 bases. V dropped 4 bases and J dropped 5; count of bases not matched to a gene: 11. The CDR3 runs 15 residues. CDR1 is SGHNT, CDR2 YYREEE, per germline (reference sequence). CDR3 in amino acids: CASSKPGQSIYGYTF. DNA of the CDR3: TGTGCCAGCAGCAAACCGGGACAGAGCATTTATGGCTACACCTTC.

Ten or more counts support this clonotype. V gene TRBV12-3 or TRBV12-4 combines with J gene TRBJ2-1; 9 bases line up with TRBD2. V gave up 1 base and J gave up 4 bases; unmatched junction bases: 2. The CDR3 runs to 15 residues. The CDR3, as DNA: TGTGCCAGCAGTTTAGGCGGGGGGGAATACAATGAGCAGTTCTTC. This codes for CASSLGGGEYNEQFF.

This clonotype was detected many times. This CDR3 is CASSLGVNEKFF. For the CDR3, the DNA is TGCGCCAGCAGCTTGGGGGTAAACGAGAAGTTCTTC. The chain uses TRBV5-1 and TRBJ2-1; D ambiguous. V lost 0 bases and J lost 14, with 12 bases in between. Looked up from germline, CDR1 is SGHRS and CDR2 is YFSETQ. The CDR3 consists of 12 residues.

This clonotype was observed at least ten times. At one end the junction does not follow the germline gene, possibly because of a read error. The chain employs TRBV28 and TRBJ2-4; D ambiguous. This CDR3 is built from 15 residues. Germline-derived CDR1 and CDR2 are MDHEN and SYDVKM. The DNA for the CDR3 is TGTGCTAGCAGTTTAATCTGGAGTAGTCAAAACACCTTGTACTTT. Its translation is CASSLIWSSQNTLYF.

This clonotype was detected many times. The rearrangement uses TRBV29-1 and TRBJ1-2; a possible D gene is TRBD1 (6 bases). Germline-derived CDR1 and CDR2 are SQVTM and ANQGSEA. V was shortened by 2 bases and J by 7 bases, with 11 bases between the two germline ends. The CDR3 spans 12 residues. CDR3 coding DNA: TGCAGCGTTGAAAAACAGGGAGGTGGCTACACCTTC. Its protein product is CSVEKQGGGYTF.

In this sample, this clonotype turned up many times. The chain couples TRBV6-2 or TRBV6-3 to TRBJ2-3; maybe TRBD2 (6 bases). Trimming pared 0 bases from V and 5 bases from J, leaving 18 bases between. CDR3 length: 17 amino acids. CDR1 and CDR2 (germline): MNHEY, SVGEGT. CDR3 nucleotide sequence: TGTGCCAGCAGTTACTCGATGGCCGGCGGGGCGAAAGATACGCAGTATTTT. This sequence encodes CASSYSMAGGAKDTQYF.

This clonotype occurred many times. The chain has TRBV2 and TRBJ2-1; TRBD1 might be the D (5 bases). This CDR3 comprises 13 residues. The ends were cut back, 4 bases at V and 8 bases at J, with 12 bases in the middle. Looked up from germline, CDR1 is SNHLY and CDR2 is FYNNEI. This CDR3 is CASSGAGKDEQFF. Here the CDR3 DNA reads TGTGCCAGCAGTGGGGCAGGGAAGGATGAGCAGTTCTTC.

This clonotype is categorized as medium-sized. The chain uses TRBV18 and TRBJ1-1, with unresolved D. The germline CDR1 and CDR2 sequences are KGHSH and LQKENI. V lost 0 bases to trimming and J lost 4 bases, with 6 bases between them. This CDR3 has 13 amino acids. The chain's CDR3 is CASSPPESTEAFF. The DNA for the CDR3 is TGTGCCAGCTCACCACCAGAGAGCACTGAAGCTTTCTTT.

This clonotype has ten or more counts. This chain uses TRBV2 with TRBJ1-1, with D maybe TRBD1 (6 bases). The V gene's germline CDR1 is SNHLY and CDR2 FYNNEI. The V gene lost 5 bases and the J gene lost 1 base, with 11 bases spanning the gap. CDR3 size: 14 residues. The CDR3 region has the DNA TGTGCCAGCAGTCGTGGGGGCTCGAACACTGAAGCTTTCTTT. Translating it yields CASSRGGSNTEAFF.

There are many counts of this clonotype. The chain combines TRBV2 with TRBJ1-5, with D unresolved. Germline V gene lookup returns CDR1 SNHLY and CDR2 FYNNEI. V was pared by 1 base and J by 6 bases, with 13 bases between. CDR3 length: 15 residues. CDR3 DNA: TGTGCCAGCAGTGAAGTTACAGCCCCGGGTCAGCCCCAGCATTTT. Translating it yields CASSEVTAPGQPQHF.

This clonotype appeared many times. This chain uses TRBV5-4 with TRBJ2-7; D possibly corresponds to TRBD2 (7 bases). The CDR3 length is 16 residues. Germline CDR1 SGHNT, CDR2 YYREEE (reference sequence). V lost 4 bases and J lost 1, with 18 bases in between. CDR3 amino acids: CASSHKGEGQSYEQYF. CDR3 in DNA: TGTGCCAGCAGCCATAAGGGGGAGGGCCAATCCTACGAGCAGTACTTC.

V and J are TRBV11-2 and TRBJ2-1; D is unclear. V was shortened by 8 bases and J by 2 bases, with 4 bases between the two germline ends. CDR3 length: 11 amino acids. Germline CDR1 is SGHAT and CDR2 is FQNNGV. CDR3 residues: CASRTYNEQFF. The CDR3 DNA reads as TGTGCCAGCCGAACCTACAATGAGCAGTTCTTC. Together with reference TRBV11-2 and TRBJ2-1, the CDR3 gives the full variable domain: EAGVAQSPRYKIIEKRQSVAFWCNPISGHATLYWYQQILGQGPKLLIQFQNNGVVDDSQLPKDRFSAERLKGVDSTLKIQPAKLEDSAVYLCASRTYNEQFFGPGTRLTVL.

By frequency in the sample, this clonotype is medium-sized. The chain has TRBV19 and TRBJ1-1; D is unresolved. V lost 7 bases to trimming and J lost 1 base, with 16 bases between them. The CDR3 sequence is 15 residues long. From germline, CDR1 is LNHDA and CDR2 SQIVND (reference sequence). This CDR3 is CASISLGRENTEAFF. The CDR3 DNA reads as TGTGCCAGTATCTCTCTAGGACGGGAGAACACTGAAGCTTTCTTT.

The sample holds many counts of this clonotype. The CDR3: CASSEIYEQYF. CDR3 nucleotides: TGTGCCAGCAGTGAGATCTACGAGCAGTACTTC. The chain recombines TRBV6-1 with TRBJ2-7; D is unclear. Germline lookup yields CDR1 MNHNS and CDR2 SASEGT. V lost 3 bases to trimming and J lost 3 bases, with 3 bases between them. CDR3 length: 11 residues.

The chain employs TRBV20-1 and TRBJ2-5, with 12 bases identical to TRBD2. Germline CDR1 is DFQATT and CDR2 is SNEGSKA (reference sequence). The CDR3 consists of 15 residues. V lost 2 bases and J lost 3; bases outside the gene matches: 4. The CDR3 protein is CSARLAGGLEETQYF. The CDR3 bases are TGCAGTGCTAGACTAGCGGGGGGGCTCGAAGAGACCCAGTACTTC.

Ten or more counts support this clonotype. This sequence joins TRBV24-1 and TRBJ1-1; D unresolved. The CDR3 has 13 amino acids. Germline assignment: CDR1 KGHDR and CDR2 SFDVKD. Trimming removed 2 bases from V and 3 bases from J, with 6 bases in between. DNA for the CDR3: TGTGCCACCAGTGATTCCCCTGACACTGAAGCTTTCTTT. This gives the protein CATSDSPDTEAFF.